One sample yielded the 19 T cell receptor beta chains listed below, sequenced in a study of T cell changes during pregnancy in multiple sclerosis. Produced via immunoSEQ multiplex PCR; TCRdb's table is partial and in-frame only. The sample lists 75,000 to 90,000 clones; approximately 90% were seen once. This sample comprised CD4+ T cells from peripheral blood mononuclear cells, obtained before pregnancy. These receptors were collected from a female donor with multiple sclerosis, enrolled in a pregnancy study.

V gene TRBV5-4 combines with J gene TRBJ2-3; 11 nucleotides align to TRBD2. The junction had 3 bases not matched to a gene; V was cut back by 0 bases and J by 0 bases. Germline lookup yields CDR1 SGHNT and CDR2 YYREEE (reference sequence). The CDR3 spans 17 residues. CDR3 DNA: TGTGCCAGCAGCTTGGGCCCTAGCGGGAGGAGCACAGATACGCAGTATTTT. Its translation is CASSLGPSGRSTDTQYF. The variable domain in full, with the rest retrieved from reference TRBV5-4 and TRBJ2-3, is ETGVTQSPTHLIKTRGQQVTLRCSSQSGHNTVSWYQQALGQGPQFIFQYYREEENGRGNFPPRFSGLQFPNYSSELNVNALELDDSALYLCASSLGPSGRSTDTQYFGPGTRLTVL.

The chain is built from TRBV5-4 and TRBJ2-1; D ambiguous. V gave up 3 bases and J gave up 4 bases, with 8 bases separating them. Germline lookup yields CDR1 SGHNT and CDR2 YYREEE (reference sequence). The CDR3 is made up of 13 amino acids. CDR3 coding DNA: TGTGCCAGCAGCTCCGACACTTACAATGAGCAGTTCTTC. Protein product: CASSSDTYNEQFF.

The chain is built from TRBV4-1 and TRBJ2-7; 10 nucleotides agree with TRBD1. This CDR3 is 15 amino acids long. With V trimmed by 1 base and J by 1 base, 1 base remained unmatched. CDR1 is MGHRA and CDR2 is YSYEKL in the germline V gene. The CDR3 coding sequence is TGCGCCAGCAGCCAAGGACAGGGGGCATCCTACGAGCAGTACTTC. It translates to CASSQGQGASYEQYF.

This chain links TRBV29-1 with TRBJ1-1, with no clear D. This CDR3 region has 13 residues. Trimming shortened V by 7 bases and J by 5 bases, and 17 bases separated the two germline ends. Germline CDR1 and CDR2: SQVTM and ANQGSEA. The CDR3 sequence is CSAVRGRVTEAFF. DNA of the CDR3: TGCAGCGCGGTCCGAGGGAGGGTTACTGAAGCTTTCTTT. Full variable domain (remainder filled in from reference TRBV29-1 and TRBJ1-1): SAVISQKPSRDICQRGTSLTIQCQVDSQVTMMFWYRQQPGQSLTLIATANQGSEATYESGFVIDKFPISRPNLTFSTLTVSNMSPEDSSIYLCSAVRGRVTEAFFGQGTRLTVV.

The rearrangement uses TRBV15 and TRBJ1-2, with 7 bases aligning to TRBD1. Germline V gene data show CDR1 as LNHNV and CDR2 as YYDKDF (reference sequence). J gave up 4 bases and V 3 bases, and 8 bases lay outside the gene matches. CDR3 length equals 15 residues. CDR3 in amino acids: CATSRELDRVYGYTF. CDR3 nucleotide sequence: TGTGCCACCAGCAGGGAACTCGACAGGGTCTATGGCTACACCTTC. Using reference TRBV15 and TRBJ1-2 for the parts outside the CDR3, the full variable domain is DAMVIQNPRYQVTQFGKPVTLSCSQTLNHNVMYWYQQKSSQAPKLLFHYYDKDFNNEADTPDNFQSRRPNTSFCFLDIRSPGLGDTAMYLCATSRELDRVYGYTFGSGTRLTVV.

The genes are TRBV27 and TRBJ1-5; 12 positions agree with TRBD1. This CDR3 contains 20 residues. J was trimmed by 4 bases and V by 4 bases; bases with no gene match: 17. The germline gives CDR1 MNHEY, CDR2 SMNVEV (reference sequence). The CDR3 loop reads CASSSNSGTGGEARNQPQHF. The CDR3 nucleotides read TGTGCCAGCAGTTCGAATTCCGGGACAGGGGGCGAGGCTCGTAATCAGCCCCAGCATTTT.

The CDR3 coding sequence is TGTGCCAGCAGCCACAAGCGGGGATTTCCAGATACGCAGTATTTT. It codes for CASSHKRGFPDTQYF. The chain carries TRBV11-2 and TRBJ2-3; 7 positions match TRBD2. CDR1 and CDR2 (germline): SGHAT, FQNNGV. V shed 5 bases and J 4 bases; nucleotides not matched to a gene: 9. The CDR3 is made up of 15 amino acids.

In its sample, this clone was seen once. The rearrangement joins TRBV5-4 to TRBJ1-3; D is undetermined. Trimming pared 1 base from V and 12 bases from J, leaving 11 bases between. CDR1 SGHNT and CDR2 YYREEE come from the germline V gene (reference sequence). The CDR3 is 12 amino acids. Written as DNA, the CDR3 is TGTGCCAGCAGCTTGTTGGGAGCAAGCATATATTTT. Translated, it gives CASSLLGASIYF.

The J gene is TRBJ2-3, the V gene TRBV7-3; possibly TRBD2 for D (6 bases). The germline gives CDR1 SGHTA, CDR2 FQGTGA. V was pared by 4 bases and J by 0 bases, with 11 bases between. There are 15 residues in the CDR3. CDR3 DNA sequence: TGTGCCAGCAGCTCAGGAGGGATCAGCACAGATACGCAGTATTTT. Translation: CASSSGGISTDTQYF.

The chain is built from TRBV13 and TRBJ1-1; tentative D call: TRBD1 (5 bases). CDR1 is PRHDT, CDR2 FYEKMQ, per germline (reference sequence). This CDR3 comprises 14 residues. Between the trimmed V and J ends, which lost 4 bases and 4 bases, there was a span of 13 bases. CDR3 bases: TGTGCCAGCAGCTGGGGGAGGGGAGGCACTGAAGCTTTCTTT. It yields the protein CASSWGRGGTEAFF.

V gene TRBV6-1 combines with J gene TRBJ1-5; D may be TRBD1 (5 bases). Trimming took 1 base from V and 5 from J, leaving 12 bases between them. Germline CDR1 reads MNHNS; CDR2 reads SASEGT. The CDR3 extends over 15 amino acids. DNA for the CDR3: TGTGCCAGCAGTGAAGTTACAACAGGAGATCAGCCCCAGCATTTT. It yields the protein CASSEVTTGDQPQHF.

The V call is TRBV6-5, the J call TRBJ1-2; 7 bases are shared with TRBD1. The ends lost 4 bases at V and 4 bases at J; junction bases unmatched: 9. Germline V gene lookup returns CDR1 MNHEY and CDR2 SVGAGI. The CDR3 loop spans 15 amino acids. This CDR3 reads CASSLNRGLGYGYTF. CDR3 coding DNA: TGTGCCAGCAGTTTAAACAGGGGCCTTGGCTATGGCTACACCTTC.

The chain employs TRBV6-1 and TRBJ1-6; TRBD1 is a possible D gene (5 bases). The germline V gene has CDR1 MNHNS and CDR2 SASEGT. The CDR3 has 16 amino acids. Between the trimmed V and J ends, which lost 2 bases and 7 bases, there was a span of 15 bases. The chain's CDR3 is CASSEPAGGVNSPLHF. In DNA, the CDR3 is TGTGCCAGCAGTGAACCCGCGGGAGGGGTGAATTCACCCCTCCACTTT.

This clone was seen just once. V usage is TRBV7-6 and J usage is TRBJ1-3; D gene unclear. CDR3 length: 17 residues. The germline V gene has CDR1 SGHVS and CDR2 FNYEAQ. Deletions cut 0 bases from V and 0 bases from J, with 12 bases between. CDR3 residues: CASSLARSGNSGNTIYF. The CDR3 region has the DNA TGTGCCAGCAGCTTAGCGAGGTCGGGGAACTCTGGAAACACCATATATTTT.

V gene TRBV18 combines with J gene TRBJ1-4; TRBD1 matches at 9 bases. The CDR3 is 16 amino acids. CDR1 is KGHSH, CDR2 LQKENI, per germline. V was pared by 0 bases and J by 7 bases, with 6 bases of the junction left unmatched. The CDR3 DNA is TGTGCCAGCTCACCACCTACAGGGGGCGGTTTTGAAAAACTGTTTTTT. Amino acid sequence: CASSPPTGGGFEKLFF.

J is TRBJ1-1 and V is TRBV5-6; the match to TRBD1 covers 7 bases. The V segment lost 2 bases and the J segment 4 bases; nucleotides outside the gene matches: 8. Germline V gene data show CDR1 as SGHDT and CDR2 as YYEEEE. The CDR3 is 15 residues long. Written as DNA, the CDR3 is TGTGCCAGCAGCTTACAGGGGAGGAGCCTCACTGAAGCTTTCTTT. Its protein product is CASSLQGRSLTEAFF.

The chain employs TRBV2 and TRBJ1-5, with D maybe TRBD1 (5 bases). V lost 0 bases to trimming and J lost 4 bases, with 13 bases between them. From germline, CDR1 is SNHLY and CDR2 FYNNEI. This CDR3 is built from 16 residues. The CDR3 is CASSEAAPGGNQPQHF. CDR3 nucleotide sequence: TGTGCCAGCAGTGAAGCAGCGCCGGGGGGAAATCAGCCCCAGCATTTT.

V is TRBV29-1 and J is TRBJ2-5; weak D call: TRBD2 (7 bases). The germline V gene has CDR1 SQVTM and CDR2 ANQGSEA. V was clipped by 5 bases and J by 2 bases, with 15 bases between them. This CDR3 has 14 amino acids. CDR3 DNA: TGCAGCGTTTATGGGGGGGGCGGTCAAGAGACCCAGTACTTC. Translating it yields CSVYGGGGQETQYF.

This chain joins TRBV9 and TRBJ2-2; 7 nucleotides align to TRBD2. The germline gives CDR1 SGDLS, CDR2 YYNGEE. V lost 0 bases to trimming and J lost 4 bases; unmatched junction nucleotides: 3. This CDR3 contains 15 residues. CDR3 DNA: TGTGCCAGCAGCGTAGGGCTAGCGGTCACCGGGGAGCTGTTTTTT. This codes for CASSVGLAVTGELFF.